This note documents a single TCR beta chain sequence. Its antigen is as yet unknown. The primer mix had 60 Vbeta and 13 Jbeta primers. TCRdb's copy holds only in-frame clones and misses some; the assay was immunoSEQ multiplex PCR. The table records 150,000 to 200,000 clones, just under 80% of them present only once. The source of the sample is a study of cytomegalovirus exposure and HLA in healthy donors. Study in general: Unique TCRs from HLA-typed donors, 75 million to 100 million of them, were held in an early data release.

Study-level results: Specific recognition of CMV antigens was confirmed in vitro for a few chains (all CMV-associated). Rarity held for most TCR sequences, but there were some public TCRs that occurred in many donors.

The CDR3 contains 13 residues. Trimming left V 4 bases short and J 4 bases short, with 13 bases between. The germline V gene has CDR1 GTSNPN and CDR2 SVGIG (reference sequence). Material for sequencing was PBMCs. This chain links TRBV30 with TRBJ1-1; TRBD1 is a possible D gene (5 bases). The receptor was isolated from a woman between 35 and 50 years old in good health and CMV-seropositive. The CDR3 DNA follows: TGTGCCTGGAATCAGGGCCAGGGCACTGAAGCTTTCTTT. This encodes CAWNQGQGTEAFF. The full variable domain, in which reference TRBV30 and TRBJ1-1 provide the parts outside the CDR3, is SQTIHQWPATLVQPVGSPLSLECTVEGTSNPNLYWYRQAAGRGLQLLFYSVGIGQISSEVPQNLSASRPQDRQFILSSKKLLLSDSGFYLCAWNQGQGTEAFFGQGTRLTVV.